The clone carrying this T cell receptor (beta chain) qualifies as medium-sized. Its specificity is unknown. These data come from a study of metastatic and nonmetastatic thyroid tumors. Study context: Samples came from malignant and benign thyroid patients, and repertoires were compared across blood and tumor or nodule tissue. Notes on the study in general: It was reported that TCR beta diversity was significantly higher in malignant thyroid tumors than benign nodules, in blood and tumor.

Germline CDR1 reads MNHEY; CDR2 reads SVGAGI. The CDR3 is 14 amino acids. V was pared by 2 bases and J by 4 bases, with 3 bases of the junction left unmatched. How the authors handled the data: Between-group CDR3 differences, defined by clinicopathological status, yielded a distant-metastasis classifier for papillary thyroid cancer. TCRdb re-clonotyped the PCR reads via MiXCR. TCRdb assigned the V and J calls; the authors' analysis was not used. The sample yields some 36,000 clones, about 17% seen once. There were no patients who had received any treatment before thyroid surgery. This TCR was sampled from a male donor with papillary thyroid cancer or a benign thyroid nodule (not recorded which). Some clones in this sample may be carry-over from other donors' samples. The chain recombines TRBV6-5 with TRBJ2-7; 9 bases map to TRBD1. Source material: blood. This chain's CDR3 is CASSYGTGNYEQYF. CDR3 nucleotides: TGTGCCAGCAGTTACGGGACAGGGAATTACGAGCAGTACTTC.